One and the same sample provided the 27 T cell receptor beta chains below, sequenced in a study of OX40 agonist ivuxolimab in advanced cancers. Clones were sequenced by immunoSEQ multiplex PCR, and TCRdb holds only the in-frame ones, with some missing. The sample contains tens of thousands of clones, approximately 86% of which appear only once. This specimen consisted of CD4+ or CD8+ T cells sorted from blood, obtained in a trial of the OX40 agonist ivuxolimab. These receptors all come from an adult with an advanced solid tumor such as melanoma, head and neck, liver or kidney cancer.

This rearrangement joins TRBV6-5 to TRBJ2-1; 9 bases line up with TRBD2. The germline V gene has CDR1 MNHEY and CDR2 SVGAGI. CDR3 size: 16 residues. J was trimmed by 7 bases and V by 0 bases; bases with no gene match: 7. CDR3 region: CASSYSAGGRRNEQFF. The CDR3, as DNA: TGTGCCAGCAGTTACTCGGCGGGGGGGAGACGGAATGAGCAGTTCTTC.

Comments on this clone: The same CDR3 arises from other DNA sequences in this sample as well. The chain uses TRBV7-2 and TRBJ2-5; the D gene could be TRBD1 or TRBD2 (5 bases each). Germline CDR1 is SGHTA and CDR2 is FQGNSA. V gave up 2 bases and J gave up 4 bases, with 11 bases separating them. The CDR3 has 14 residues. CDR3 sequence (DNA): TGTGCCAGCAGCTTAAGGGGAGCAGGAGAGACCCAGTACTTC. This encodes CASSLRGAGETQYF.

The chain joins TRBV7-2 to TRBJ2-1, with D possibly TRBD1 on 6 matching bases. Germline CDR1 is SGHTA and CDR2 is FQGNSA. CDR3 length equals 14 residues. V lost 7 bases to trimming and J lost 0 bases, with 10 bases between them. CDR3 bases: TGTGCCAGCACTCAGGACAGCTCCTACAATGAGCAGTTCTTC. It specifies CASTQDSSYNEQFF.

Points on this clone: This CDR3 is also generated by other DNA sequences in the sample. The V call is TRBV18, the J call TRBJ2-2; no clear D gene. The CDR3 is 12 residues long. Trimming pared 3 bases from V and 4 bases from J, leaving 3 bases between. In germline, CDR1 is KGHSH, CDR2 LQKENI. For the CDR3, the DNA is TGTGCCAGCTCACCGCCCACCGGGGAGCTGTTTTTT. It specifies CASSPPTGELFF.

The V gene is TRBV5-5, the J gene TRBJ1-6; 7 bases map to TRBD1. This CDR3 is built from 17 residues. The germline V gene encodes CDR1 SGHKS and CDR2 YYEKEE (reference sequence). The ends lost 0 bases at V and 0 bases at J; junction bases unmatched: 3. CDR3 sequence (DNA): TGTGCCAGCAGCTTGGACAGGGGAAGCTCCTATAATTCACCCCTCCACTTT. Translated, it gives CASSLDRGSSYNSPLHF.

This clone is a singleton in its sample. The chain is built from TRBV28 and TRBJ1-1; 10 bases map to TRBD1. The germline V gene encodes CDR1 MDHEN and CDR2 SYDVKM. The CDR3 consists of 15 residues. The trim removed 3 bases at V and 2 bases at J, leaving 3 bases unmatched. The CDR3 DNA follows: TGTGCCAGCAGTTTCGGGACAGGGGTAAACACTGAAGCTTTCTTT. It is translated as CASSFGTGVNTEAFF.

In DNA, the CDR3 is TGTGCCAGTAGTAACTTATCAGGGGGCGAAGACTATGGCTACACCTTC. Translating gives CASSNLSGGEDYGYTF. The chain uses TRBV19 and TRBJ1-2; the match to TRBD1 covers 8 bases. CDR1 and CDR2 (germline): LNHDA, SQIVND (reference sequence). The CDR3 has 16 amino acids. J was trimmed by 3 bases and V by 4 bases; bases with no gene match: 10. The full variable domain, its missing parts supplied by reference TRBV19 and TRBJ1-2, is DGGITQSPKYLFRKEGQNVTLSCEQNLNHDAMYWYRQDPGQGLRLIYYSQIVNDFQKGDIAEGYSVSREKKESFPLTVTSAQKNPTAFYLCASSNLSGGEDYGYTFGSGTRLTVV.

This clone was counted a single time. The chain combines TRBV10-2 with TRBJ2-1; no clear D. The CDR3 totals 11 residues. Germline lookup yields CDR1 WSHSY and CDR2 SAAADI. V dropped 4 bases and J dropped 10 bases, with 8 bases sitting between them. CDR3 DNA: TGCGCCAGCAGTGCCTATAGCGAGCAGTTCTTC. Its translation is CASSAYSEQFF.

V usage is TRBV7-3 and J usage is TRBJ2-3; D possibly uses TRBD1 or TRBD2 (5 bases each). Germline CDR1 and CDR2: SGHTA and FQGTGA. Between the trimmed V and J ends, which lost 4 bases and 4 bases, there was a span of 18 bases. The CDR3 contains 16 residues. The CDR3 protein is CASSYAPGTRADTQYF. DNA for the CDR3: TGTGCCAGCAGCTACGCTCCCGGGACCCGGGCAGATACGCAGTATTTT.

V usage is TRBV6-6 and J usage is TRBJ1-1; 7 nucleotides line up with TRBD1. After removal of 6 bases from V and 1 base from J, the junction contained 5 bases not matched to a gene. This CDR3 region has 14 residues. Germline V gene data show CDR1 as MNHNY and CDR2 as SVGAGI (reference sequence). Here the CDR3 DNA reads TGTGCCAGCAGCCCCGGGACAGCGAACACTGAAGCTTTCTTT. Translation: CASSPGTANTEAFF.

This chain joins TRBV5-1 and TRBJ2-1; D ambiguous. The V gene's germline CDR1 is SGHRS and CDR2 YFSETQ. The V gene lost 4 bases and the J gene lost 0 bases, with 20 bases spanning the gap. This CDR3 comprises 18 residues. The CDR3 loop reads CASSGNGLRSSSYNEQFF. The CDR3 DNA is TGCGCCAGCAGCGGGAACGGCCTTAGGTCTAGCTCCTACAATGAGCAGTTCTTC.

This chain uses TRBV5-4 with TRBJ2-3; 7 bases align to TRBD2. There are 16 residues in the CDR3. Germline V gene data show CDR1 as SGHNT and CDR2 as YYREEE (reference sequence). V shed 4 bases, J shed 4 bases, and the junction held 12 bases outside the gene matches. This CDR3 is CASSHRGGGFPDTQYF. The CDR3 region has the DNA TGTGCCAGCAGCCATCGGGGCGGGGGTTTCCCAGATACGCAGTATTTT.

The J gene is TRBJ2-7, the V gene TRBV28; D not resolved. The germline V and J ends were trimmed by 4 bases and 1 base, with 11 bases remaining between them. CDR1 is MDHEN, CDR2 SYDVKM, per germline. The CDR3 has 14 amino acids. For the CDR3, the DNA is TGTGCCAGCAGTTCCCGGTTTTTTTCCTACGAGCAGTACTTC. It encodes CASSSRFFSYEQYF.

J is TRBJ1-1 and V is TRBV7-9; D is unresolved. Between the trimmed V and J ends, which lost 4 bases and 0 bases, there was a span of 12 bases. The CDR3 has 15 amino acids. CDR1 SEHNR and CDR2 FQNEAQ come from the germline V gene (reference sequence). In DNA, the CDR3 is TGTGCCAGCAGCTATAGGGTTGGGGTGAACACTGAAGCTTTCTTT. Its protein is CASSYRVGVNTEAFF. Full variable domain (rest looked up from reference TRBV7-9 and TRBJ1-1): DTGVSQNPRHKITKRGQNVTFRCDPISEHNRLYWYRQTLGQGPEFLTYFQNEAQLEKSRLLSDRFSAERPKGSFSTLEIQRTEQGDSAMYLCASSYRVGVNTEAFFGQGTRLTVV.

The chain combines TRBV25-1 with TRBJ1-5, with D perhaps matching TRBD1 (6 bases). CDR1 and CDR2 from the germline V gene are MGHDK and SYGVNS. The germline V and J ends were trimmed by 2 bases and 8 bases, with 16 bases remaining between them. The CDR3 is 15 residues long. DNA of the CDR3: TGTGCCAGCAGTGAAACCTCGACAGGCGACGAGCCCCAGCATTTT. Translated: CASSETSTGDEPQHF.

The chain employs TRBV27 and TRBJ2-2; 10 nucleotides line up with TRBD1. CDR3 length: 16 residues. J gave up 3 bases and V 9 bases, and 10 bases lay outside the gene matches. In germline, CDR1 is MNHEY, CDR2 SMNVEV (reference sequence). The CDR3 loop is CASRLAGTGDTGELFF. CDR3 DNA sequence: TGTGCCAGTCGGCTAGCCGGGACAGGGGACACCGGGGAGCTGTTTTTT.

This clone was seen a few times. The chain is built from TRBV5-1 and TRBJ2-7, with TRBD1 matching over 9 bases. Germline V gene data show CDR1 as SGHRS and CDR2 as YFSETQ. V shed 4 bases and J 12 bases; nucleotides not matched to a gene: 11. The CDR3 covers 13 residues. The CDR3 region has the DNA TGCGCCAGCAGCCCCGGGACAGGGCCCCGGGGGTACTTC. It codes for CASSPGTGPRGYF. Together with reference TRBV5-1 and TRBJ2-7, the CDR3 gives the full variable domain: KAGVTQTPRYLIKTRGQQVTLSCSPISGHRSVSWYQQTPGQGLQFLFEYFSETQRNKGNFPGRFSGRQFSNSRSEMNVSTLELGDSALYLCASSPGTGPRGYFGPGTRLTVT.

The rearrangement uses TRBV19 and TRBJ2-6; possibly TRBD1 for D (6 bases). Germline assignment: CDR1 LNHDA and CDR2 SQIVND (reference sequence). V was shortened by 7 bases and J by 0 bases, with 10 bases between the two germline ends. The CDR3 consists of 15 residues. The CDR3 loop is CASKDSPSGANVLTF. CDR3 DNA sequence: TGTGCCAGTAAGGACAGCCCCTCTGGGGCCAACGTCCTGACTTTC.

The genes are TRBV12-5 and TRBJ2-7; D not resolved. This CDR3 is built from 12 residues. Germline lookup yields CDR1 LGHNT and CDR2 FRNRAP. Trimming took off 5 bases at V and 2 bases at J, with 7 bases between the two ends. CDR3 sequence: CASGLHTYEQYF. CDR3 in DNA: TGTGCTAGTGGTCTCCACACCTACGAGCAGTACTTC. Together with reference TRBV12-5 and TRBJ2-7, the CDR3 gives the full variable domain: DARVTQTPRHKVTEMGQEVTMRCQPILGHNTVFWYRQTMMQGLELLAYFRNRAPLDDSGMPKDRFSAEMPDATLATLKIQPSEPRDSAVYFCASGLHTYEQYFGPGTRLTVT.

J is TRBJ2-2 and V is TRBV7-3, with D perhaps TRBD1 (6 bases). V lost 5 bases to trimming and J lost 0 bases, with 13 bases between them. The CDR3 contains 16 residues. CDR1 is SGHTA, CDR2 FQGTGA, per germline. The CDR3 loop is CASSPRGTPNTGELFF. In DNA, the CDR3 is TGTGCCAGCAGCCCTAGGGGGACCCCGAACACCGGGGAGCTGTTTTTT. Drawing the rest from reference TRBV7-3 and TRBJ2-2, the complete variable domain is GAGVSQTPSNKVTEKGKYVELRCDPISGHTALYWYRQSLGQGPEFLIYFQGTGAADDSGLPNDRFFAVRPEGSVSTLKIQRTERGDSAVYLCASSPRGTPNTGELFFGEGSRLTVL.

This clone has just a few counts. The chain recombines TRBV11-2 with TRBJ1-2; D perhaps matches TRBD1 (5 bases). Deletions cut 1 base from V and 4 bases from J, with 16 bases between. The V gene's germline CDR1 is SGHAT and CDR2 FQNNGV. This CDR3 contains 16 residues. Written as DNA, the CDR3 is TGTGCCAGCAGCTTAGTTCGGGGCCCGGCACGCTATGGCTACACCTTC. Residues: CASSLVRGPARYGYTF.

CDR3 loop: CASSEAYNEQFF. The CDR3 DNA reads TGTGCCAGCAGCGAAGCCTACAATGAGCAGTTCTTC. The chain is built from TRBV7-2 and TRBJ2-1; D gene unclear. The CDR3 runs 12 residues. Germline values: CDR1 SGHTA, CDR2 FQGNSA. V was trimmed by 5 bases and J by 2 bases, leaving 4 bases between them.

The gene calls are TRBV9 and TRBJ1-1; 8 bases align to TRBD1. The CDR3 totals 18 residues. With 6 bases clipped from V and 3 bases from J, the junction kept 19 bases outside the gene matches. Germline CDR1 reads SGDLS; CDR2 reads YYNGEE. The CDR3 reads CASNDIAPGQVKDTEAFF. DNA of the CDR3: TGTGCCAGCAACGACATTGCCCCGGGACAGGTAAAGGACACTGAAGCTTTCTTT. The variable domain in full, completed from reference TRBV9 and TRBJ1-1, reads DSGVTQTPKHLITATGQRVTLRCSPRSGDLSVYWYQQSLDQGLQFLIQYYNGEERAKGNILERFSAQQFPDLHSELNLSSLELGDSALYFCASNDIAPGQVKDTEAFFGQGTRLTVV.

This chain links TRBV5-1 with TRBJ2-1; tentatively, D is TRBD1 or TRBD2 (6 bases each). The CDR3 length is 16 residues. Per germline, CDR1 SGHRS and CDR2 YFSETQ. Deletions cut 0 bases from V and 6 bases from J, with 16 bases between. CDR3 DNA: TGCGCCAGCAGCTTGGAAGCGACGGAGGGGGGCAATGAGCAGTTCTTC. Protein: CASSLEATEGGNEQFF.

In the case of this clone: This CDR3 is missing its conserved last phenylalanine or tryptophan, likely due to a read error. The V gene is TRBV7-2, the J gene TRBJ1-2; D perhaps matches TRBD1 (6 bases). The CDR3 has 13 residues. With 3 bases removed from V and 7 bases from J, the gap between germline ends came to 12 bases. Germline V gene lookup returns CDR1 SGHTA and CDR2 FQGNSA. As DNA, the CDR3 is TGTGCCAGCAGCTTTACAGGGTCCCTTGGCTACACCCTC. This sequence encodes CASSFTGSLGYTL.

The rearrangement joins TRBV19 to TRBJ2-1; TRBD1 aligns across 8 bases. The J segment lost 4 bases and the V segment lost 6 bases, leaving 11 bases of the junction unmatched. The CDR3 is 16 amino acids. Germline V gives CDR1 LNHDA, CDR2 SQIVND (reference sequence). The CDR3 DNA sequence: TGTGCCAGTAGCCAAACCGGGACAGGAGTATACAATGAGCAGTTCTTC. This gives the protein CASSQTGTGVYNEQFF.

The chain carries TRBV7-2 and TRBJ1-2, with D unresolved. The CDR3 has 13 residues. Germline lookup yields CDR1 SGHTA and CDR2 FQGNSA. Trimming cost V 1 base and J 1 base, with 4 bases left between them. In DNA form, the CDR3 reads TGTGCCAGCAGCTTAGTTAATAACTATGGCTACACCTTC. Protein sequence: CASSLVNNYGYTF.